These 6 T cell receptor beta chains share one sample of origin, sequenced in a study of blood T cells in healthy people across ages. Alongside a J-beta primer mix, a sample-barcoded 5' primer served in a second PCR lasting about 7 to 12 cycles. Using its own MiXCR run on the 5' RACE reads, TCRdb lists one record per CDR3 protein. Counted here are approximately 780,000 distinct CDR3 sequences, roughly 25% occurring once; the ten biggest clones make up under 3%. The sample was also reused in another study, on T cells of mothers and their children.

Specimen: blood. The receptors shown here come from a boy younger than 18 in good health.

V usage is TRBV20-1 and J usage is TRBJ2-5; the match to TRBD1 covers 9 bases. The CDR3 runs 12 residues. Germline CDR1 is DFQATT and CDR2 is SNEGSKA (reference sequence). With V trimmed by 6 bases and J by 5 bases, 4 bases remained unmatched. CDR3 DNA sequence: TGCAGTGCACAGGGGGCGCAGGAGACCCAGTACTTC. Amino acid sequence: CSAQGAQETQYF.

The chain has TRBV20-1 and TRBJ2-5; possible D gene TRBD1, 5 bases. V dropped 0 bases and J dropped 3 bases, with 14 bases sitting between them. The CDR3 runs 15 residues. Germline V gene sequence: CDR1 DFQATT, CDR2 SNEGSKA (reference sequence). CDR3 sequence (DNA): TGCAGTGCTAGAGATGGGGCACACGAGAAAGAGACCCAGTACTTC. Translation gives CSARDGAHEKETQYF.

This clonotype was counted many times. This chain uses TRBV6-4 with TRBJ2-1, with a tentative D call TRBD2 (6 bases). Deletions cut 2 bases from V and 2 bases from J, with 10 bases between. The CDR3 loop spans 15 amino acids. CDR1 and CDR2 from the germline V gene are MRHNA and SNTAGT. CDR3 sequence (DNA): TGTGCCAGCAGTGACGGCGCGGGAACCTACAATGAGCAGTTCTTC. It yields the protein CASSDGAGTYNEQFF.

This chain joins TRBV7-2 and TRBJ2-5, with D perhaps assigned TRBD1 or TRBD2 (5 bases each). Germline assignment: CDR1 SGHTA and CDR2 FQGNSA. V lost 7 bases, J lost 5 bases, and 14 bases lay in between. The CDR3 is 13 residues long. CDR3 residues: CASTGRGRETQYF. In DNA form, the CDR3 reads TGTGCCAGCACGGGACGTGGGCGGGAGACCCAGTACTTC.

The genes are TRBV28 and TRBJ1-2; TRBD1 matches 8 bases. Germline loops: CDR1 MDHEN, CDR2 SYDVKM. J lost 7 bases, V lost 1 base, and 8 bases had no gene match. The CDR3 is 15 amino acids. CDR3 in amino acids: CASSLYPQGVSGYTF. Written as DNA, the CDR3 is TGTGCCAGCAGTTTATACCCACAGGGGGTGTCTGGCTACACCTTC.

The table lists this clonotype with a few counts. The genes are TRBV3-1 and TRBJ1-2, with TRBD1 as a possible D gene (5 bases). The CDR3 sequence is 14 residues long. The germline gives CDR1 LGHDT, CDR2 YNNKEL (reference sequence). Between the trimmed V and J ends, which lost 1 base and 5 bases, there was a span of 11 bases. The CDR3 here is CASSQGTTEYGYTF. The CDR3 bases are TGTGCCAGCAGCCAAGGAACGACAGAGTATGGCTACACCTTC.